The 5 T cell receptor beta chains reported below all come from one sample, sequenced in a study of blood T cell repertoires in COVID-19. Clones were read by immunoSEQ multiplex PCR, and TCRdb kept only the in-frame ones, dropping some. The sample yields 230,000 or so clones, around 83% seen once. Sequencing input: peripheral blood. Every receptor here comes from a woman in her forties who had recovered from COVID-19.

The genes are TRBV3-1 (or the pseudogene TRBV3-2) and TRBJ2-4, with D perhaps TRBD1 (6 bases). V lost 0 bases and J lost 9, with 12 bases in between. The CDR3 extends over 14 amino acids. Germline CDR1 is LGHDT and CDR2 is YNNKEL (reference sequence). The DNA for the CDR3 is TGTGCCAGCAGCCAAGATTCAGGGGCGGGCATTCAGTACTTC. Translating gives CASSQDSGAGIQYF.

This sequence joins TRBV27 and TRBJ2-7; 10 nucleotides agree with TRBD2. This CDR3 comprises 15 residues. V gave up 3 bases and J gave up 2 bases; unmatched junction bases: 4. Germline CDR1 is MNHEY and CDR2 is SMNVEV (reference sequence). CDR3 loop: CASSFSGGNTYEQYF. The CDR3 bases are TGTGCCAGCAGTTTTAGCGGGGGGAATACCTACGAGCAGTACTTC.

DNA for the CDR3: TGTGCCAGCCATCCCGGGACAGGGGGCTACGAGCAGTACTTC. Translating gives CASHPGTGGYEQYF. The V and J genes are TRBV7-9 and TRBJ2-7, with TRBD1 matching 11 bases. The J segment lost 3 bases and the V segment lost 8 bases, leaving 6 bases of the junction unmatched. CDR1 is SEHNR and CDR2 is FQNEAQ in the germline V gene (reference sequence). This CDR3 comprises 14 residues.

The CDR3 sequence is CAISESSYPRGLDGYTF. The CDR3 DNA reads TGTGCCATCAGTGAGTCGAGTTACCCGCGAGGGTTGGATGGCTACACCTTC. The chain recombines TRBV10-3 with TRBJ1-2, with no clear D. Deletions cut 0 bases from V and 6 bases from J, with 20 bases between. This CDR3 has 17 amino acids. Per germline, CDR1 ENHRY and CDR2 SYGVKD.

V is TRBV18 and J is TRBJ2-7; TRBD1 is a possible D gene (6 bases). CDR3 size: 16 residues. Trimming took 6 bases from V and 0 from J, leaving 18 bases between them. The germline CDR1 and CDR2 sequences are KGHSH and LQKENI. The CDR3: CASSLMPGTNSYEQYF. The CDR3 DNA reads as TGTGCCAGCTCGCTTATGCCCGGGACAAACTCCTACGAGCAGTACTTC.